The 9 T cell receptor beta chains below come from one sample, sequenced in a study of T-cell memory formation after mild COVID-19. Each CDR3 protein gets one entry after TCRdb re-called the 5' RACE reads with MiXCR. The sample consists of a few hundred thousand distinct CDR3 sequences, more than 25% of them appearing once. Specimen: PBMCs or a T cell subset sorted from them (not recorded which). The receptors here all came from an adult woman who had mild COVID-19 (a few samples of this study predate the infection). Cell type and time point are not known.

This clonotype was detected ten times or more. For the CDR3, the DNA is TGTGCCAGCACCCCGGGGCGGCGGGGCACTGAAGCTTTCTTT. Protein product: CASTPGRRGTEAFF. The chain couples TRBV7-9 to TRBJ1-1; possibly TRBD1 for D (5 bases). With 7 bases removed from V and 4 bases from J, the gap between germline ends came to 16 bases. Per the germline V gene, CDR1 is SEHNR and CDR2 is FQNEAQ (reference sequence). The CDR3 has 14 amino acids. Complete variable domain (other parts from reference TRBV7-9 and TRBJ1-1): DTGVSQNPRHKITKRGQNVTFRCDPISEHNRLYWYRQTLGQGPEFLTYFQNEAQLEKSRLLSDRFSAERPKGSFSTLEIQRTEQGDSAMYLCASTPGRRGTEAFFGQGTRLTVV.

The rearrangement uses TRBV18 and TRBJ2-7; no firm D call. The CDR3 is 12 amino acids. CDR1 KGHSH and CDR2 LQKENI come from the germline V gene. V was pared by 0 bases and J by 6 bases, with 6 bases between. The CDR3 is CASSPPFGEQYF. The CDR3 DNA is TGTGCCAGCTCACCACCTTTTGGCGAGCAGTACTTC.

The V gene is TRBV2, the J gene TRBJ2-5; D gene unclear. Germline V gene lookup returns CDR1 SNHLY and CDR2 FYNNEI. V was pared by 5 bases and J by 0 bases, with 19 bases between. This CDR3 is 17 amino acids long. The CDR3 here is CASSPTGRASYQETQYF. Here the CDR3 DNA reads TGTGCCAGCAGTCCAACCGGACGGGCGTCGTACCAAGAGACCCAGTACTTC.

CDR3 sequence reads: CASSFPSGGAQETQYF. CDR3 bases: TGTGCCAGCAGCTTTCCTAGCGGGGGGGCACAAGAGACCCAGTACTTC. The chain couples TRBV7-6 to TRBJ2-5; 12 positions agree with TRBD2. CDR3 length equals 16 residues. Looked up from germline, CDR1 is SGHVS and CDR2 is FNYEAQ. With 3 bases clipped from V and 2 bases from J, the junction kept 4 bases outside the gene matches.

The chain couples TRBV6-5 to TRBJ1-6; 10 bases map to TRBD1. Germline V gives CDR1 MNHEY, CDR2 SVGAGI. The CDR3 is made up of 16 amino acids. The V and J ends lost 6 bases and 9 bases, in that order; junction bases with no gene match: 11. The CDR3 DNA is TGTGCCAGCAGACCGCCCGGGACAGGGGATGGTTCACCCCTCCACTTT. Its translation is CASRPPGTGDGSPLHF.

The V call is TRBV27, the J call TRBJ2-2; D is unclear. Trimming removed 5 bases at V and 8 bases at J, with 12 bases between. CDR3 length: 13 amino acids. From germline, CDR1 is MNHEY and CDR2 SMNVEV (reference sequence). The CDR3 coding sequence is TGTGCCAGCAGTCTCCACTTCTTGGGGGAGCTGTTTTTT. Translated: CASSLHFLGELFF.

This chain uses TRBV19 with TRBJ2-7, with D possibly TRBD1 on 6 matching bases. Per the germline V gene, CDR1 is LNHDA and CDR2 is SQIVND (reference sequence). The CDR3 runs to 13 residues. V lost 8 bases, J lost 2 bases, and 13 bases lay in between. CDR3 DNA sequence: TGTGCCAGTGGTCACCAGGGGACCTACGAGCAGTACTTC. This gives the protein CASGHQGTYEQYF.

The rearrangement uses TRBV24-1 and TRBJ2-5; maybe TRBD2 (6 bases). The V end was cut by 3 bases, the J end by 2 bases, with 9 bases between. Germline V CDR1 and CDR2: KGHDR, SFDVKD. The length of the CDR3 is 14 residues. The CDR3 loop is CATSDAGLQETQYF. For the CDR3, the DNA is TGTGCCACCAGTGATGCGGGGCTGCAAGAGACCCAGTACTTC.

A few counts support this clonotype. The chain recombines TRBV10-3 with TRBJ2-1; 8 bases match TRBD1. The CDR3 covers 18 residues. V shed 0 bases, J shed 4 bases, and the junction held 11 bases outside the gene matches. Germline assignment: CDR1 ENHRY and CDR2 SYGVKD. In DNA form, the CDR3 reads TGTGCCATCAGTGAGTCTGGGCTCCAGGGGGCAAGGTACAATGAGCAGTTCTTC. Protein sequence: CAISESGLQGARYNEQFF.